This is a list of T cell receptor beta chains from one sample in a study of OX40 agonist ivuxolimab in advanced cancers. Libraries were prepared by immunoSEQ multiplex PCR; TCRdb keeps only in-frame clonotypes and omits some of them. The table includes roughly 20,000 clones, roughly 86% detected once. The sample in question was CD4+ or CD8+ T cells sorted from blood, obtained in a trial of the OX40 agonist ivuxolimab. The receptors here all came from an adult with an advanced solid tumor such as melanoma, head and neck, liver or kidney cancer. The CDR3 runs from the conserved cysteine through the conserved F or W. The order of the fields is clone size, D gene, CDR3 length, J gene, V gene, CDR3 protein, CDR3 DNA. A D gene is named only where the DNA matches it firmly. Only part of the rows carry a size: once, few, many, or a class if the clone is expanded.

clone size: once
D gene: TRBD2
CDR3 length: 16
J gene: TRBJ2-7
V gene: TRBV7-9
CDR3 protein: CASTSNPSGGHYEQYF
CDR3 DNA: TGTGCCAGCACCTCAAACCCGAGCGGGGGGCATTACGAGCAGTACTTC

clone size: -
D gene: TRBD1
CDR3 length: 12
J gene: TRBJ1-2
V gene: TRBV30
CDR3 protein: CAWMRTGATYTF
CDR3 DNA: TGTGCCTGGATGCGGACAGGGGCTACCTACACCTTC

clone size: -
D gene: -
CDR3 length: 12
J gene: TRBJ1-1
V gene: TRBV4-2
CDR3 protein: CASSFRGSEAFF
CDR3 DNA: TGTGCCAGCAGCTTCAGGGGTTCTGAAGCTTTCTTT

clone size: -
D gene: -
CDR3 length: 15
J gene: TRBJ2-1
V gene: TRBV2
CDR3 protein: CASSEVQGAYNEQFF
CDR3 DNA: TGTGCCAGCAGTGAGGTACAGGGCGCCTACAATGAGCAGTTCTTC

clone size: -
D gene: -
CDR3 length: 13
J gene: TRBJ2-7
V gene: TRBV27
CDR3 protein: CASNQGSSYEQYF
CDR3 DNA: TGTGCCAGCAACCAGGGGAGCTCCTACGAGCAGTACTTC

clone size: -
D gene: -
CDR3 length: 13
J gene: TRBJ2-7
V gene: TRBV10-1
CDR3 protein: CASSDNPSGEQYF
CDR3 DNA: TGCGCCAGCAGTGATAATCCCTCGGGCGAGCAGTACTTC

clone size: -
D gene: TRBD1
CDR3 length: 14
J gene: TRBJ1-5
V gene: TRBV14
CDR3 protein: CASSLDRADQPQHF
CDR3 DNA: TGTGCCAGCAGCCTGGACAGGGCGGATCAGCCCCAGCATTTT

clone size: -
D gene: -
CDR3 length: 14
J gene: TRBJ2-1
V gene: TRBV6-6
CDR3 protein: CASSARDGNNEQFF
CDR3 DNA: TGTGCCAGCAGTGCTAGGGATGGAAACAATGAGCAGTTCTTC

clone size: -
D gene: TRBD1
CDR3 length: 14
J gene: TRBJ1-1
V gene: TRBV4-1
CDR3 protein: CASSQGQGETEAFF
CDR3 DNA: TGCGCCAGCAGCCAAGGACAGGGGGAAACTGAAGCTTTCTTT

clone size: -
D gene: -
CDR3 length: 15
J gene: TRBJ2-5
V gene: TRBV5-4
CDR3 protein: CASSLEQAGGETQYF
CDR3 DNA: TGTGCCAGCAGCTTGGAACAGGCCGGAGGGGAGACCCAGTACTTC

clone size: -
D gene: -
CDR3 length: 14
J gene: TRBJ1-2
V gene: TRBV5-4
CDR3 protein: CASSFDGGYSGYTF
CDR3 DNA: TGTGCCAGCAGCTTCGACGGCGGGTATTCTGGCTACACCTTC

clone size: once
D gene: TRBD1
CDR3 length: 14
J gene: TRBJ2-4
V gene: TRBV6-5
CDR3 protein: CASSYSGTGNIQYF
CDR3 DNA: TGTGCCAGCAGTTACTCAGGGACAGGGAACATTCAGTACTTC

clone size: -
D gene: TRBD1
CDR3 length: 16
J gene: TRBJ1-1
V gene: TRBV7-9
CDR3 protein: CASSFPVGDRYTEAFF
CDR3 DNA: TGTGCCAGCAGCTTCCCGGTAGGGGACAGGTACACTGAAGCTTTCTTT

clone size: -
D gene: -
CDR3 length: 11
J gene: TRBJ2-7
V gene: TRBV11-2
CDR3 protein: CASSPSYEQYF
CDR3 DNA: TGTGCCAGCAGTCCGTCCTACGAGCAGTACTTC

clone size: -
D gene: -
CDR3 length: 15
J gene: TRBJ1-2
V gene: TRBV4-1
CDR3 protein: CASSQAQEGSYGYTF
CDR3 DNA: TGCGCCAGCAGCCAAGCTCAGGAAGGTAGCTATGGCTACACCTTC

clone size: once
D gene: -
CDR3 length: 18
J gene: TRBJ1-3
V gene: TRBV2
CDR3 protein: CASSDHQWSLSSGNTIYF
CDR3 DNA: TGTGCCAGCAGTGATCATCAGTGGAGCCTGAGCTCTGGAAACACCATATATTTT